The 17 T cell receptor beta chains below were found in one sample sequenced in a study of T cells in Graves' hyperthyroidism and ophthalmopathy. Regions amplified from RNA transcripts were the TCR beta CDR3 regions. An initial round of RT-PCR targeting the TCR CDR3 relied on the HTBI primer set. TCRdb analysed the multiplex PCR reads with MiXCR anew, one entry per CDR3 protein. In the table there are 300,000 to 400,000 distinct CDR3 sequences, about 15% of which are singletons. The sample consisted of blood. These receptors came from a woman aged 55-69 years with Graves' hyperthyroidism.

This clonotype was observed many times. This chain joins TRBV12-5 and TRBJ1-3; 8 bases agree with TRBD1. Looked up from germline, CDR1 is LGHNT and CDR2 is FRNRAP. With 7 bases clipped from V and 0 bases from J, the junction kept 8 bases outside the gene matches. This CDR3 has 16 residues. CDR3: CASVGTGMSSGNTIYF. The CDR3, as DNA: TGTGCTAGTGTGGGGACAGGAATGAGCTCTGGAAACACCATATATTTT.

The rearrangement uses TRBV2 and TRBJ1-1; TRBD1 might be the D (5 bases). Germline values: CDR1 SNHLY, CDR2 FYNNEI. This CDR3 is 12 amino acids long. Trimming shortened V by 5 bases and J by 6 bases, and 10 bases separated the two germline ends. CDR3 nucleotide sequence: TGTGCCAGCAGTAGGGGAATCGCTGAAGCTTTCTTT. Its translation is CASSRGIAEAFF.

This rearrangement joins TRBV30 to TRBJ2-3; a possible D gene is TRBD2 (6 bases). The CDR3 runs 16 residues. Germline V gives CDR1 GTSNPN, CDR2 SVGIG (reference sequence). V lost 5 bases to trimming and J lost 4 bases, with 22 bases between them. The chain's CDR3 is CAWHGEGLRAADTQYF. DNA for the CDR3: TGTGCCTGGCACGGTGAGGGACTCAGGGCGGCAGATACGCAGTATTTT. The complete variable domain, with remaining parts taken from reference TRBV30 and TRBJ2-3, reads SQTIHQWPATLVQPVGSPLSLECTVEGTSNPNLYWYRQAAGRGLQLLFYSVGIGQISSEVPQNLSASRPQDRQFILSSKKLLLSDSGFYLCAWHGEGLRAADTQYFGPGTRLTVL.

This clonotype was detected ten times or more. The V gene is TRBV5-6, the J gene TRBJ1-1; perhaps TRBD1 as D (5 bases). Trimming removed 3 bases at V and 11 bases at J, with 17 bases between. CDR3 length equals 13 residues. Germline V gene sequence: CDR1 SGHDT, CDR2 YYEEEE. The CDR3 region has the DNA TGTGCCAGCAGCTACGGATTGGGCAGGGTCGCTTTCTTT. Its translation: CASSYGLGRVAFF.

This clonotype was found once. The V call is TRBV18, the J call TRBJ2-7; perhaps TRBD2 as D (5 bases). The CDR3 consists of 17 residues. The germline V gene has CDR1 KGHSH and CDR2 LQKENI. V was clipped by 0 bases and J by 7 bases, with 22 bases between them. This CDR3 is CASSPPASPLTGKEQYF. CDR3 DNA sequence: TGTGCCAGCTCACCACCTGCCTCACCACTAACGGGAAAAGAGCAGTACTTC.

This clonotype appeared many times. The V and J genes are TRBV30 and TRBJ1-1, with 7 bases matching TRBD1. The V segment lost 1 base and the J segment 2 bases; nucleotides outside the gene matches: 1. CDR1 and CDR2 from the germline V gene are GTSNPN and SVGIG (reference sequence). This CDR3 is 13 amino acids long. The CDR3 coding sequence is TGTGCCTGGAGTGGGGACAGAAACACTGAAGCTTTCTTT. It translates to CAWSGDRNTEAFF.

A single count supports this clonotype. This sequence joins TRBV30 and TRBJ1-3, with unresolved D. CDR3 length: 13 residues. CDR1 is GTSNPN and CDR2 is SVGIG in the germline V gene (reference sequence). V gave up 0 bases and J gave up 4 bases, with 7 bases separating them. DNA of the CDR3: TGTGCCTGGAGTGTCTCAGGCGGAAACACCATATATTTT. It codes for CAWSVSGGNTIYF.

The chain recombines TRBV19 with TRBJ2-2; 12 bases are shared with TRBD2. The CDR3 totals 15 residues. Looked up from germline, CDR1 is LNHDA and CDR2 is SQIVND (reference sequence). The J segment lost 5 bases and the V segment lost 7 bases, leaving 5 bases of the junction unmatched. This CDR3 reads CASMMTSGRTGELFF. In DNA form, the CDR3 reads TGTGCCAGTATGATGACTAGCGGGAGAACCGGGGAGCTGTTTTTT.

The gene calls are TRBV11-2 and TRBJ2-1, with 8 bases aligning to TRBD2. The CDR3 consists of 15 residues. CDR1 SGHAT and CDR2 FQNNGV come from the germline V gene. With 0 bases clipped from V and 6 bases from J, the junction kept 4 bases outside the gene matches. CDR3 loop: CASSLDPGGGNEQFF. CDR3 bases: TGTGCCAGCAGCTTAGACCCGGGGGGGGGCAATGAGCAGTTCTTC.

This clonotype came up many times. This chain connects TRBV5-1 to TRBJ1-2; 9 nucleotides line up with TRBD1. Germline V gene sequence: CDR1 SGHRS, CDR2 YFSETQ. The V segment lost 5 bases and the J segment 4 bases; nucleotides outside the gene matches: 6. The CDR3 is made up of 14 amino acids. CDR3 protein: CASSPGQGVYGYTF. CDR3 DNA sequence: TGCGCCAGCAGTCCGGGACAGGGTGTCTATGGCTACACCTTC.

This clonotype was found a few times. The rearrangement uses TRBV28 and TRBJ1-2, with D possibly being TRBD1 (5 bases). CDR1 and CDR2 (germline): MDHEN, SYDVKM. V was shortened by 5 bases and J by 4 bases, with 17 bases between the two germline ends. The length of the CDR3 is 15 residues. In nucleotides, the CDR3 is TGTGCCAGCAGTGATGGGGGGTCCCCATTCTATGGCTACACCTTC. It specifies CASSDGGSPFYGYTF.

This clonotype was observed a few times. CDR3 loop: CASSLRPRDRGAEAFF. The CDR3 nucleotides read TGTGCCAGCAGCCTACGCCCCCGGGACAGGGGGGCTGAAGCTTTCTTT. V gene TRBV11-3 combines with J gene TRBJ1-1; 11 nucleotides agree with TRBD1. CDR3 size: 16 residues. With V trimmed by 5 bases and J by 6 bases, 11 bases remained unmatched. The germline V gene encodes CDR1 SGHNT and CDR2 YENEEA.

This clonotype appeared a few times. The V gene is TRBV29-1, the J gene TRBJ1-2, with TRBD1 identical over 7 bases. The germline CDR1 and CDR2 sequences are SQVTM and ANQGSEA. V was clipped by 7 bases and J by 0 bases; unmatched bases: 5. This CDR3 is 13 amino acids long. CDR3 in DNA: TGCAGCGCTATCGACAGGGCTAACTATGGCTACACCTTC. Amino acid sequence: CSAIDRANYGYTF.

This rearrangement joins TRBV6-6 to TRBJ2-2; 7 bases are shared with TRBD2. V trimming: 0 bases; J trimming: 5 bases; junction bases outside the gene matches: 9. The CDR3 totals 17 residues. Germline-derived CDR1 and CDR2 are MNHNY and SVGAGI (reference sequence). Here the CDR3 reads CASSYSGGGEGTGELFF. The CDR3 nucleotides read TGTGCCAGCAGTTACTCCGGCGGAGGGGAGGGAACCGGGGAGCTGTTTTTT.

This clonotype was counted many times. V usage is TRBV20-1 and J usage is TRBJ1-2, with D unresolved. The V and J ends lost 1 base and 8 bases respectively, with 14 bases between them. CDR1 and CDR2 from the germline V gene are DFQATT and SNEGSKA (reference sequence). The CDR3 spans 13 residues. The CDR3 nucleotides read TGCAGTGCTAGAGCGAGGCCAGCAGGAGGCTACACCTTC. Amino acids: CSARARPAGGYTF.

This clonotype was seen ten or more times. This chain connects TRBV27 to TRBJ1-5, with 9 bases that match TRBD1. Germline V gives CDR1 MNHEY, CDR2 SMNVEV (reference sequence). This CDR3 contains 15 residues. J gave up 7 bases and V 8 bases, and 12 bases lay outside the gene matches. CDR3 bases: TGTGCCAGCCAACATATTTACAGGGGGCGGCAGCCCCAGCATTTT. This codes for CASQHIYRGRQPQHF.

This clonotype was seen many times. This chain links TRBV30 with TRBJ2-1; the match to TRBD2 covers 12 bases. The CDR3 has 16 amino acids. V lost 0 bases and J lost 9; bases outside the gene matches: 9. The V gene's germline CDR1 is GTSNPN and CDR2 SVGIG (reference sequence). The CDR3 DNA reads TGTGCCTGGAGTGTAGTCACTAGCGGGAGGACGGGTGAGCAGTTCTTC. Its translation is CAWSVVTSGRTGEQFF.